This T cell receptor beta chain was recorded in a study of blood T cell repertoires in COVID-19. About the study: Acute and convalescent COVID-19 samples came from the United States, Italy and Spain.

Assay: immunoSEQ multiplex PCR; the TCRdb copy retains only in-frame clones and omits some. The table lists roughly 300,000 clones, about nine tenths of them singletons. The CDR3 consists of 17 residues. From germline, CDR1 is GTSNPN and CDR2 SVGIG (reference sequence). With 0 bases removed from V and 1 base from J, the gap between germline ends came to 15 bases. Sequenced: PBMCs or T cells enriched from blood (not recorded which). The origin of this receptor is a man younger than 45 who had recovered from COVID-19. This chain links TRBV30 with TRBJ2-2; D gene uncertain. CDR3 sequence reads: CAWSVLPRRENTGELFF. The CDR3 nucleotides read TGTGCCTGGAGTGTACTACCTAGACGTGAGAACACCGGGGAGCTGTTTTTT.